Detailed here is one TCR beta chain. The antigen is unknown. This entry is derived from a study of shared clonotypes between healthy human individuals. Study-wide background: CD4 naive and CD4 memory each took three plates per donor, while CD8 naive took two and CD8 memory one.

Findings of the study overall: Some naive CD4 clonotypes, roughly 5%, turned up in common across a handful of donors. Non-shared clonotypes showed lower generation probabilities than clonotypes common to all four donors.

Libraries were prepared by immunoSEQ multiplex PCR; TCRdb keeps only in-frame clonotypes and omits some of them. Among about 980,000 clones listed, approximately 80% were seen once. Input material: memory CD4+ T cells sorted from blood. The subset here: CD45RA-negative fraction. The sequence was collected from a man aged 18 to 29 in good health.

Here the CDR3 reads CASSSDPGRGDYEQYF. The DNA for the CDR3 is TGTGCCAGCAGCTCAGACCCGGGTAGAGGAGACTACGAGCAGTACTTC. The rearrangement links TRBV7-9 to TRBJ2-7; D gene ambiguous. Germline lookup yields CDR1 SEHNR and CDR2 FQNEAQ (reference sequence). The CDR3 loop spans 16 amino acids. The V end was cut by 4 bases, the J end by 3 bases, with 19 bases between. Filled out from reference TRBV7-9 and TRBJ2-7, the complete variable domain reads DTGVSQNPRHKITKRGQNVTFRCDPISEHNRLYWYRQTLGQGPEFLTYFQNEAQLEKSRLLSDRFSAERPKGSFSTLEIQRTEQGDSAMYLCASSSDPGRGDYEQYFGPGTRLTVT.